This T cell receptor (beta chain) is from a study of Graves' ophthalmopathy and Graves' hyperthyroidism. Across the study: Researchers classed hyperthyroidism as stable given no ophthalmopathy within 18 months of follow-up. Study-level results: A 13-signature model separated ophthalmopathy from stable hyperthyroidism, reaching 87.88% sensitivity and around 79% specificity cross-validated.

CDR3 regions of TCR beta were amplified from RNA transcripts. Amplification began with first-round RT-PCR using HTBI primers, then second-round multiplex PCR was performed. One entry per CDR3 protein, called by TCRdb with MiXCR from the multiplex PCR reads. In the table there are approximately 1.2 million distinct CDR3 sequences, around a third of which are singletons. The sample holds a few counts of this clonotype. The antigen is undetermined. A much bigger clone sits one base away, suggesting this may be a read error. Sequences were obtained from peripheral blood or thyroid tissue (not recorded which). The clonotype comes from an adult man with Graves' hyperthyroidism.

The CDR3 coding sequence is TGCGCCAGCAGCACCGGGACAGGGGATGAAAAACTGTTTTTT. It encodes CASSTGTGDEKLFF. The V and J genes are TRBV4-3 and TRBJ1-4, with TRBD1 matching over 10 bases. The CDR3 has 14 residues. Trimming at V came to 5 bases and at J to 6 bases, leaving 3 bases not matched to a gene. Germline lookup yields CDR1 LGHNA and CDR2 YSLEER.